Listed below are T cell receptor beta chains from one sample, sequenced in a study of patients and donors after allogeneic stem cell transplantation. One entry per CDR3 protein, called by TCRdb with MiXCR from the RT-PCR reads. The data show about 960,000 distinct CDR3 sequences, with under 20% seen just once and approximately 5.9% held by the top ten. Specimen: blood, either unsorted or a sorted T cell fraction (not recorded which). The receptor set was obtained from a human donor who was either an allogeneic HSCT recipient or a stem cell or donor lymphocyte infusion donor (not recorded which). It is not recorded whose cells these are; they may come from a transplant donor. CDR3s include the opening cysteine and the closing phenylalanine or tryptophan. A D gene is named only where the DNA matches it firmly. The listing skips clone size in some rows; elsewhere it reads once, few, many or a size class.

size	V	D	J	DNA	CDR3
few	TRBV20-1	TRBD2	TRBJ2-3	TGCAGTGCTAAACTAGCGGGGGGCCTCACAGATACGCAGTATTTT	CSAKLAGGLTDTQYF
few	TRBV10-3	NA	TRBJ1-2	TGTGCCATCAGTGATCTACAGAAGACTAACTATGGCTACACCTTC	CAISDLQKTNYGYTF
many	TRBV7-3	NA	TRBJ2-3	TGTGCCAGCAGCTTAGATACGCTAGGAGGCACAGATACGCAGTATTTT	CASSLDTLGGTDTQYF
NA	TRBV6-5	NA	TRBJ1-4	TGTGCCAGCAGTTACTTCGGGGGCCGGGGAAGTGAAAAACTGTTTTTT	CASSYFGGRGSEKLFF
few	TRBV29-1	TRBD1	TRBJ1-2	TGCAGCGCCCGGACAGGGGACAGCTACACCTTC	CSARTGDSYTF
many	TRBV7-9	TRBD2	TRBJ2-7	TGTGCCAGCAGCCCGAGGGGCCTAGCGGGAGACTCCTACGAGCAGTACTTC	CASSPRGLAGDSYEQYF
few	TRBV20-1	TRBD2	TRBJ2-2	TGCACCGTAGCGGGGTCGACCGGGGAGCTGTTTTTT	CTVAGSTGELFF
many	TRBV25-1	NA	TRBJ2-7	TGTGCCAGCAGTGCACAGGGCGTCTACGAGCAGTACTTC	CASSAQGVYEQYF
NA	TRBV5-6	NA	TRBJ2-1	TGTGCCAGCAGCACCAGACATACCTCCTACAATGAGCAGTTCTTC	CASSTRHTSYNEQFF
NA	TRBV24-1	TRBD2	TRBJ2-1	TGTGCCACCAGTGATTTGACTAGCGGGAACCAGGATGAGCAGTTCTTC	CATSDLTSGNQDEQFF
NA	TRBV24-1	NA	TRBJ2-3	TGTGCCACCAGTGATTCTTTGGGCGCCCGCACAGATACGCAGTATTTT	CATSDSLGARTDTQYF
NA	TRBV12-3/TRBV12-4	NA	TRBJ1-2	TGTGCCAGCAGGTCCGGGACGCACTATGGCTACACCTTC	CASRSGTHYGYTF
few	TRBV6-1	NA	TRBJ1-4	TGTGCCAGTCGACCCGGGGTGGGGAATGAAAAACTGTTTTTT	CASRPGVGNEKLFF
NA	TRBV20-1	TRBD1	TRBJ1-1	TGCAGTGCCCCGCGGGACAGGGGTCCTGAAGCTTTCTTT	CSAPRDRGPEAFF
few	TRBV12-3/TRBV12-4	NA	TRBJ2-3	TGTGCCAGCAGCCCGAACCTTGCGACGCAGTATTTT	CASSPNLATQYF
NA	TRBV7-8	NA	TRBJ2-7	TGTGCCAGCAGCTTAGATATAGCGAGGTACGAGCAGTACTTC	CASSLDIARYEQYF
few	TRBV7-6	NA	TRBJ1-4	TGTGCCAGCTCGCCCTGGGGGGCGGGTGAAAAACTGTTTTTT	CASSPWGAGEKLFF
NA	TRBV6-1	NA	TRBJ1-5	TGTGCCAGCAGTGAATCTTGGGGGGACTTCAATCAGCCCCAGCATTTT	CASSESWGDFNQPQHF
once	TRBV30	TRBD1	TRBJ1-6	TGTGCCTGGATGGGGGACAGGCGTGTAAATTCACCCCTCCACTTT	CAWMGDRRVNSPLHF
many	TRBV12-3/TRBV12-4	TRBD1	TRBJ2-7	TGTGCCAGTTCAACCGGGACAGGCTACGAGCAGTACTTC	CASSTGTGYEQYF
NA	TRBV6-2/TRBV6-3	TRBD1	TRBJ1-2	TGTGCCAGCAGTTACTGGGACAGGGGCTATGGCTACACCTTC	CASSYWDRGYGYTF
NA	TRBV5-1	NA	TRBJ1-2	TGCGCCAGCAGCCTGGTGGCCGGGTCGGGTTATGGCTACACCTTC	CASSLVAGSGYGYTF
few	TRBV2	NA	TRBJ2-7	TGTGCCAGCAACTCCGATGGCGAGCAGTACTTC	CASNSDGEQYF
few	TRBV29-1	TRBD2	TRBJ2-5	TGCAGCGTCGGGGTAGCGGGAAGGGTGAAAGAGACCCAGTACTTC	CSVGVAGRVKETQYF
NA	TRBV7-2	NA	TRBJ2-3	TGTGCCAGCAGCTCCACTTGGGCTAGCCCCACAGATACGCAGTATTTT	CASSSTWASPTDTQYF
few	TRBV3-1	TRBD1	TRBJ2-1	TGTGCCAGCAGCCTGACGCTGGGACAGTATATAGATGAGCAGTTCTTC	CASSLTLGQYIDEQFF
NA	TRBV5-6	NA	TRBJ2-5	TGTGCCAGCAGCCCAGGTGACAGACAAGAGACCCAGTACTTC	CASSPGDRQETQYF
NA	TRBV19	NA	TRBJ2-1	TGTGCCAGTAGTATTATAGGCAGCGAGCAGTTCTTC	CASSIIGSEQFF
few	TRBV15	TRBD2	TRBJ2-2	TGTGCCACCAGCAGTTGGGGGACTAGCGGGAGGCGTAAGAACACCGGGGAGCTGTTTTTT	CATSSWGTSGRRKNTGELFF
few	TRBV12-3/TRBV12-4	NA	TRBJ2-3	TGTGCCAGCAGTTTGGGTTTGGACTCCTTGGGTACGCAGTATTTT	CASSLGLDSLGTQYF
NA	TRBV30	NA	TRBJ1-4	TGTGCCTGCCCGCAGGGTGGCGTTGGAGAAAAACTGTTTTTT	CACPQGGVGEKLFF
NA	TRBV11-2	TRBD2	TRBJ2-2	TGTGCCAGCAGCTCAGGACTAGCGGGGGGCCAGAACACCGGGGAGCTGTTTTTT	CASSSGLAGGQNTGELFF
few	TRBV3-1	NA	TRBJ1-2	TGTGCCAGCAGCCATAGGGGGGACTATGGCTACACCTTC	CASSHRGDYGYTF
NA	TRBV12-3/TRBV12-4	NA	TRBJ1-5	TGTGCCAGCAGTTTAGCGAAGAATCAGCCCCAGCATTTT	CASSLAKNQPQHF
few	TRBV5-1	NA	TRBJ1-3	TGCGCCAGCAGCGGGGACGGCTCTGGAAACACCATATATTTT	CASSGDGSGNTIYF
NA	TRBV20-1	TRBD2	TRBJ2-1	TGCAGTGCTAGTCCTTCACTAGCGGGAGGGGACAATGAGCAGTTCTTC	CSASPSLAGGDNEQFF
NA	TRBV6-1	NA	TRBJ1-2	TGTGCCAGCAGCGCCTCGGGTTACCGGTCGAAGGGCTACACCTTC	CASSASGYRSKGYTF
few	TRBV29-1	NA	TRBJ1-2	TGCAGCGTTGAAGATCTTTCAGGACGCTATGGCTACACCTTC	CSVEDLSGRYGYTF
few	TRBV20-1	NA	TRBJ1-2	TGCAGTGCTAGAGTGGACACCCGGTGGGGCTACACCTTC	CSARVDTRWGYTF
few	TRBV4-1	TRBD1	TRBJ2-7	TGCGCCAGCAGCGAGGGACAGGGAGGTTCCTACGAGCAGTACTTC	CASSEGQGGSYEQYF
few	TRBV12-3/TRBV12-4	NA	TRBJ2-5	TGTGCCAGCAGTGCCCTAGTCGTTCAAGAGACCCAGTACTTC	CASSALVVQETQYF
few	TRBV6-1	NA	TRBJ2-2	TGTGCCAGCAGTACCCCAATGACGGGTTCGGTCACCGGGGAGCTGTTTTTT	CASSTPMTGSVTGELFF
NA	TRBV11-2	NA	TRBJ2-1	TGTGCCAGCGTCGTGGGTAACAATGAGCAGTTCTTC	CASVVGNNEQFF
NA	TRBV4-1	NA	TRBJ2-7	TGCGCCAGCAGCCAAGATGGTAGCGGAACCTACGAGCAGTACTTC	CASSQDGSGTYEQYF
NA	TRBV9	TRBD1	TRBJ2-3	TGTGCCAGCAGCCCCACCGGGACAGAGTTCACAGATACGCAGTATTTT	CASSPTGTEFTDTQYF
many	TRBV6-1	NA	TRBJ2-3	TGTGCCAGCAGGGGCAGCCTCACAGATACGCAGTATTTT	CASRGSLTDTQYF
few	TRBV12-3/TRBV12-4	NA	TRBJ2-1	TGTGCCAGCAGTTTGGGCGGGGCGGGGCGCGATGAGCAGTTCTTC	CASSLGGAGRDEQFF
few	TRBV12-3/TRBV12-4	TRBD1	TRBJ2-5	TGTGCCAGCAGTTCGGGGACAGCGAAAGAGACCCAGTACTTC	CASSSGTAKETQYF
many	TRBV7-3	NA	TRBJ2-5	TGTGCCAGCAGCCGGGACCTCCAAGAGACCCAGTACTTC	CASSRDLQETQYF
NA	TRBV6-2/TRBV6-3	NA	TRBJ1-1	TGTGCCAGCAGTTACTGGAGGGCGGGGACTGAAGCTTTCTTT	CASSYWRAGTEAFF
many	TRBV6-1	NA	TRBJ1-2	TGTGCCAGCAGTATCTGGGGCCAGCATGGCTACACCTTC	CASSIWGQHGYTF
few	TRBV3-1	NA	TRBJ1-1	TGTGCCAGCAGCCGGTCGGACGTAATGAACACTGAAGCTTTCTTT	CASSRSDVMNTEAFF
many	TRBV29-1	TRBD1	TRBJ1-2	TGCAGCGTTAGGGACAGGGGAAACTATGGCTACACCTTC	CSVRDRGNYGYTF